Sequencing of this T cell receptor (beta chain) was carried out in a study of cytomegalovirus exposure and HLA in healthy donors listed by TCRdb under 2017. Turning to the overall study: According to an earlier analysis of several hundred of the donors, some 180 million T cells yielded 90 million to 140 million unique TCR beta sequences and about 300 Gb of sequence data. Around 300 gigabases of sequencing data and approximately 85 million unique TCR sequences were included in an early release covering several hundred HLA-typed donors. Among the roughly 390 genotyped donors, approximately 77% belonged to the genetic ancestry cluster associated with self-reported Caucasian donors. The study aimed to test whether cataloging public T cell receptors could reveal signatures of past pathogen exposure. Using immunosequencing, the study profiled T cell repertoires from fewer than 700 subjects and related those repertoires to cytomegalovirus serostatus. A separate validation cohort of over a hundred different subjects was used in addition to the roughly 670-subject first cohort. The study combined high-throughput TCR immunosequencing, statistical association of individual TCRs with disease status, and machine learning to predict cytomegalovirus infection status. A later analysis re-analyzed previously published TCR beta repertoires from about 600 donors and added high-resolution HLA genotyping to study TCR occurrence patterns. The later analysis used no new phenotypic data to find candidate immune exposures, relying instead on TCR beta sequences and their occurrence across donors. An earlier analysis of around 540 of the donors applied high-throughput TCR beta sequencing to assess whether each TCR beta V gene segment acted as functional or pseudogenic. Donor age, sex, ethnicity and CMV serostatus were compiled together with the repertoire data. A later genetic analysis used genome-wide SNP genotypes for about 60% of the roughly 670 donors, treating that subset as a discovery cohort. Every repertoire in the discovery cohort had been generated on one and the same sequencing platform. Both class I and class II loci were covered by HLA typing, at four-digit resolution. Typing coverage varied by locus: about 620-640 donors for A, B, C, DRB1 and DQB1; approximately 520 for DQA1; over 600 for DPA1; more than 450 for DPB1. Several DR-DQ haplotypes were treated as single units for association and clustering because of strong linkage in the cohort. On average, around 240,000 unique TCR beta nucleotide sequences were sequenced per donor among a few hundred genotyped donors of the cohort, with roughly a sixth of those sequences being non-productive. The study at large found these results: Most TCR sequences were seen in very few donors, while some public TCRs were found in many individuals. An association between a missense DCLRE1C variant and V-gene and J-gene trimming of TCR beta chains was found in a later genetic analysis and replicated in an independent cohort. Several of the top co-occurrence clusters appeared to be linked to parvovirus B19, influenza, CMV and Epstein-Barr virus, according to a later analysis. When HLA alleles, especially DR and DQ, strongly co-occurred, attributing TCR associations to individual alleles was difficult. Some IMGT-functional V segments, including TRBV6-2 and TRBV6-3, could not be told apart with the 87-base-pair reads, so those segments were excluded. The classifier was reported to diagnose cytomegalovirus status with high specificity and sensitivity in both the original cohort and the validation cohort. In a later analysis, the rate of TCR association differed among HLA loci, with DRB1 alleles having the most associated TCRs and HLA-C alleles having the fewest. Specific HLA alleles were associated with roughly 16,000 TCR beta sequences at a false discovery rate of 0.05 in a later analysis. A further reported finding was that TCR beta sequences accurately predicted the HLA-A and HLA-B alleles for most subjects in the first cohort. HLA typing was unavailable for some donors at each locus, so association tests used only the typed subset. Correlated functional status among segregating V segments might reflect linkage disequilibrium, but an unknown experimental factor could not be ruled out. In an earlier analysis of roughly 500 of the donors, most TCR beta V segments appeared in productive rearrangements about 87% or about 30% of the time, broadly matching IMGT annotations. Compared with equally common non-associated chains, HLA-associated TCR beta chains in a later analysis were more clonally expanded and had lower generation probabilities. In vitro tests confirmed that a few of the cytomegalovirus-associated TCR beta chains recognize cytomegalovirus antigens. According to the authors, the approach could potentially be generalized to other disease states and immunological phenotypes. Because counts were too low, about 18 rarely observed V segments, including chromosome 9 orphons, were excluded from the earlier analysis of a few hundred of the donors. According to a later analysis, most CMV-associated TCR beta chains appeared to be HLA-restricted, and the HLA associations seemed to be driven largely by CMV exposure. Immune exposure information for the cohort was limited to CMV serostatus. A total of 150 or so TCR beta chains were listed by the study as associated with cytomegalovirus. Presence/absence analyses assumed roughly uniform sequencing depth across donors, an assumption that may not hold. Only TCR beta chains were sequenced in this cohort, and the absence of alpha or paired-chain data limited detectable features. The sequencing pipeline was judged likely to have produced a cluster of highly shared sequence variants as a technical artifact. A later genetic analysis reported fewer N-insertions in productive TCRs among donors in an Asian-associated ancestry cluster than the roughly 700-donor mean.

The germline V gene (reference sequence) gives CDR1 as LNHDA and CDR2 as SQIVND. Inclusive of the bounding cysteine and phenylalanine, the CDR3 is 13 residues long. The retained sequence is limited to the CDR3, 39 bases, with the frame set at the first base. Cut back by 5 bases and 10 bases, the V and J ends lie 12 bases apart. Receptor amplification or capture employed the immunoSEQ multiplex PCR assay. For the multiplex PCR, a mixture combining 60 forward primers for TCR Vbeta segments and 13 reverse primers for TCR Jbeta segments was used. A multiplex PCR assay on genomic DNA amplified the CDR3 region of rearranged TCR beta genes. On the Illumina HiSeq System, the amplified TCR beta libraries were sequenced as 87-base-pair reads. From the authors' description of their analysis: In a later analysis, tens of millions of unique TCR beta chains were counted across the roughly 700 repertoires, and around 10 million of these chains were shared by at least two donors. A nearest-neighbor algorithm error-corrected the raw reads and collapsed the reads into unique sequences, merging closely related sequences to remove PCR and sequencing errors. V, D and J gene segments were assigned by aligning CDR3 sequences to IMGT reference sequences. For a sequence to be retained, a match of at least six nucleotides to both a V gene segment and a J gene segment was required. Rearrangements were called productive when the CDR3 lacked stop codons and stayed in frame with V and J; all others were non-productive. CDR3 was defined by IMGT convention, running from the second conserved V-encoded cysteine to the conserved J-encoded phenylalanine. The earlier analysis of fewer than 750 of the donors excluded sequences that lacked an unambiguous match to a single V gene segment. In an earlier analysis of approximately 550 of the donors, V segments were called functional above 56.7% productive rearrangements and were called segregating when the between-donor standard deviation exceeded 5%. A statistical classification framework was developed to diagnose cytomegalovirus status using the catalog of TCR beta chain sequences. In a later analysis, TCR nucleotide sequences were compared against IMGT/GENE-DB human TR gene sequences so that V and J genes could be assigned. The TCRdist pipeline was used in a later analysis to assign CDR3 sequences and most-parsimonious VDJ recombination scenarios. A later analysis defined each TCR beta chain by its CDR3 amino acid sequence plus V-gene family, and excluded reads lacking a unique V-gene family. In a later analysis, some 600 highly shared, low-generation-probability nucleotide sequences were removed to address suspected cross-contamination and a sequencing artifact. In a later analysis, a clonal expansion index for each public chain was calculated from normalized within-repertoire ranks of inferred template counts. Generation probabilities in a later analysis came from a VDJ recombination model fitted to out-of-frame rearrangements, and those results were checked against IGoR. In a later analysis, hypergeometric tests were used to score TCR-TCR, TCR-HLA and TCR-CMV co-occurrence, with a repertoire-size bias correction applied to TCR pairs. A later analysis estimated false discovery rates by permuting HLA or CMV assignments 20 times. In a later analysis, co-occurring TCRs were grouped with DBSCAN, and TCRdist sequence similarity was added when clustering was performed within HLA-allele-positive subsets. Co-occurrence clustering excluded repertoires with fewer than 30,000 or more than 120,000 public chains, plus five with anomalous nucleotide sharing. TCRdb holds this immuneACCESS table with in-frame rearrangements only. Some clones are missing; in checked studies, unresolved V genes explain under half, and the rest has no known cause. V and J calls and clone size are as listed in that table; D and trimming were resolved from the DNA. The sample profile shows fewer than 130,000 clones; roughly 86% of them were found once. The leading ten clones occupy about 1.8% of the sample.

Points on this clone: Its binding antigen is unknown. Nothing much larger sits one base from this clone, and base qualities are not available.

In total, more than 500 healthy bone marrow donors made up the cohort. Cohort members were all nominally healthy when sampled, although unrecorded immune exposures were likely present. The donor tested CMV seronegative and was one of the 352 seronegative cohort members. A peripheral blood sample was collected from each donor, and TCR beta sequencing was performed on peripheral blood mononuclear cells. The Qiagen DNeasy Blood Extraction Kit was used to extract genomic DNA from the blood cell samples. The sample consisted of PBMCs. The chain links TRBV19 with TRBJ1-6; the D region possibly corresponds to TRBD1 (5 bases align). This clonotype was sampled from a man aged 40-50 years in good health and CMV-seronegative. The nucleotide sequence reads TGTGCCAGTAGTGACTCAGGGAAATCACCCCTCCACTTT. The resulting protein is CASSDSGKSPLHF.